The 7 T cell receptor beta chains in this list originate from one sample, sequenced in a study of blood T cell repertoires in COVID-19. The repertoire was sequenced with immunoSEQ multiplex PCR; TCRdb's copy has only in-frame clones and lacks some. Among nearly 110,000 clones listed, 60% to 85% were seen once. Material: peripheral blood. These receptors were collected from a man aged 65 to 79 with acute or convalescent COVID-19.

In nucleotides, the CDR3 is TGTGCCAGCAGCTTAGCCAGGGGCCCTAACACCGGGGAGCTGTTTTTT. This codes for CASSLARGPNTGELFF. The chain recombines TRBV7-6 with TRBJ2-2; maybe TRBD1 (6 bases). CDR3 length equals 16 residues. Germline V gives CDR1 SGHVS, CDR2 FNYEAQ. V was pared by 0 bases and J by 2 bases, with 10 bases between.

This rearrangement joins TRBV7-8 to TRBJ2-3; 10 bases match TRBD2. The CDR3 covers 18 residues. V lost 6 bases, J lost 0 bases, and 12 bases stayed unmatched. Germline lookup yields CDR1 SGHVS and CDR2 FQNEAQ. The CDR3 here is CASRPYSGGIISTDTQYF. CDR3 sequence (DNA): TGTGCCAGCAGGCCATATAGCGGGGGGATTATTAGCACAGATACGCAGTATTTT. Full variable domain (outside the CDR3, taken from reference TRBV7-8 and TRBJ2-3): GAGVSQSPRYKVAKRGQDVALRCDPISGHVSLFWYQQALGQGPEFLTYFQNEAQLDKSGLPSDRFFAERPEGSVSTLKIQRTQQEDSAVYLCASRPYSGGIISTDTQYFGPGTRLTVL.

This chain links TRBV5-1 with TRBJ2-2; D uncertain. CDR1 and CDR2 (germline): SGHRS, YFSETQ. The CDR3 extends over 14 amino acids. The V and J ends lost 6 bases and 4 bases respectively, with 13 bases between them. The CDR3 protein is CASTLGKFTGELFF. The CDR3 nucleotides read TGCGCCAGCACCCTTGGCAAGTTCACCGGGGAGCTGTTTTTT.

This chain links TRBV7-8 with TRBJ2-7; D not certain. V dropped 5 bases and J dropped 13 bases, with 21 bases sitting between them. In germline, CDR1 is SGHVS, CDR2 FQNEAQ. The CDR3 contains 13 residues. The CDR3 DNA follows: TGTGCCAGCAGCGTACCCGGCCTAGATCTTATATACTTC. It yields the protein CASSVPGLDLIYF.

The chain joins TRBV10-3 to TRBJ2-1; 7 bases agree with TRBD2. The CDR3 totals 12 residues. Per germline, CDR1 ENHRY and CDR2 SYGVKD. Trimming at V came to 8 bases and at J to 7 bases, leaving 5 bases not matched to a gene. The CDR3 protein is CAIGGGINEQFF. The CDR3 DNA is TGTGCCATCGGGGGGGGGATAAATGAGCAGTTCTTC.

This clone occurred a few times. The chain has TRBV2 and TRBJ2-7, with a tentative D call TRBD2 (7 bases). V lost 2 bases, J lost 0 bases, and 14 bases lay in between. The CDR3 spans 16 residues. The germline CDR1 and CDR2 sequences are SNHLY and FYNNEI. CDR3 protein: CASSEIRGAFSYEQYF. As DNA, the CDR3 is TGTGCCAGCAGTGAAATCCGGGGGGCATTCTCCTACGAGCAGTACTTC.

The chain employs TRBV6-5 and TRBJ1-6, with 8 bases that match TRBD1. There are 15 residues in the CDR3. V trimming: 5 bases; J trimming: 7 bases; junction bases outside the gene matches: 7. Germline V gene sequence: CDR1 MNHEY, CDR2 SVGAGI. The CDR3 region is CASSREAGGNSPLHF. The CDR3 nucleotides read TGTGCCAGCAGTAGGGAGGCAGGGGGCAATTCACCCCTCCACTTT.